This record concerns one T cell receptor beta chain sequence. What it binds is unknown. The germline gene is not matched at one end of the junction; a read error may be the cause. Germline-derived CDR1 and CDR2 are SQVTM and ANQGSEA. The CDR3 is 10 residues long. The data are from a study of cytomegalovirus exposure and HLA in healthy donors. At the level of the study: Genotyping of 430 or so donors showed that 80% to 90% belonged to the Caucasian-associated ancestry cluster.

Regarding the study as a whole: A later analysis linked a missense DCLRE1C variant to TCR beta V- and J-gene trimming. The study recorded 160 or so TCR beta chains that were cytomegalovirus-associated.

PCR primers comprised 60 Vbeta and 13 Jbeta primers. Profiling relied on immunoSEQ multiplex PCR, and the TCRdb table lists in-frame clones only, not all of them. This table has about 190,000 clones, approximately 82% appearing once. This receptor was taken from a woman aged 18-35 years in good health and CMV-seropositive. Sequenced input: PBMCs. The chain has TRBV29-1 and TRBJ2-4; TRBD1 aligns across 7 bases. The CDR3 region is CLQGMNIQYF. CDR3 DNA: TGTCTACAGGGGATGAACATTCAGTACTTC.